The clone carrying this T cell receptor (beta chain) was detected many times. A single record per CDR3 protein comes from TCRdb applying MiXCR to the RACE reads. The data show approximately 370,000 distinct CDR3 sequences, with 5% to 6.5% seen just once and about 7.7% held by the top ten. The data originate from a study of human T cells and chemical hapten exposure. V gave up 4 bases and J gave up 4 bases; unmatched junction bases: 6. Germline CDR1 is LGHDT and CDR2 is YNNKEL (reference sequence). The CDR3 is 14 amino acids. Time point meaning: pre-sensitization, week 0. Described treatment: therapeutic diphenylcyclopropenone sensitization with weekly scalp DPC.

The chain recombines TRBV3-1 with TRBJ1-2; 7 bases align to TRBD1. Here the sequenced sample was whole blood, taken in connection with sensitization to the hapten diphenylcyclopropenone (DPC). The sequence was collected from a woman aged 18 to 35 with alopecia areata. Some clones in this sample may be carry-over from other donors' samples. The CDR3 here is CASSRDSRFYGYTF. In nucleotides, the CDR3 is TGTGCCAGCAGCCGGGACAGCCGATTCTATGGCTACACCTTC.